These 20 T cell receptor beta chains were sequenced from one sample in a study. Amplification of TRBV12-4/TRBJ1-2 clonotypes used adaptor-ligated barcode primers. TCRdb reprocessed the multiplex PCR reads via MiXCR and lists one record per CDR3 protein. The sample gives around 1,200 distinct CDR3 sequences, approximately 24% of which show up once; 7.3% is in the top ten. The sorted Tregs were CD4+CD25+CD127-/low cells. Sequencing was carried out using tumor-infiltrating Tregs sorted from the breast tumor. The receptors were sampled from a female donor with breast cancer.

Within the sample, this clonotype is large. The chain recombines TRBV12-3 or TRBV12-4 with TRBJ1-2; no firm D call. The V gene lost 2 bases and the J gene lost 3 bases, with 7 bases spanning the gap. This CDR3 is 13 amino acids long. As DNA, the CDR3 is TGTGCCAGCAGTTTACCGGGCTACTATGGCTACACCTTC. This codes for CASSLPGYYGYTF.

In its sample, this clonotype is medium-sized. The V and J genes are TRBV12-3 or TRBV12-4 and TRBJ1-2; maybe TRBD1 (6 bases). V lost 3 bases to trimming and J lost 4 bases, with 9 bases between them. The CDR3 loop spans 13 amino acids. CDR3 bases: TGTGCCAGCAGTTTTCAGGGGCCCTATGGCTACACCTTC. Protein: CASSFQGPYGYTF.

In this sample, this clonotype is large. The chain uses TRBV12-3 or TRBV12-4 and TRBJ1-2; a weak D match, TRBD1 (5 bases). Trimming took off 8 bases at V and 8 bases at J, with 12 bases between the two ends. The length of the CDR3 is 11 residues. Written as DNA, the CDR3 is TGTGCCAGCCGGGCTGGGGACGGCTACACCTTC. It translates to CASRAGDGYTF.

This clonotype is termed medium-sized. The CDR3 is CASSGARTNYGYTF. The CDR3, as DNA: TGTGCCAGCAGCGGGGCCCGAACTAACTATGGCTACACCTTC. V is TRBV12-3 or TRBV12-4 and J is TRBJ1-2; maybe TRBD1 (5 bases). Trimming took off 6 bases at V and 0 bases at J, with 11 bases between the two ends. The CDR3 runs 14 residues.

This clonotype was counted only a few times. The V call is TRBV12-3 or TRBV12-4, the J call TRBJ1-2, with D perhaps matching TRBD1 (5 bases). V shed 2 bases and J shed 4 bases, with 8 bases lying between them. The CDR3 has 13 amino acids. This chain's CDR3 is CASSLRQSYGYTF. The CDR3 coding sequence is TGTGCCAGCAGTTTACGACAGAGCTATGGCTACACCTTC.

The chain joins TRBV12-3 or TRBV12-4 to TRBJ1-2; D uncertain. The CDR3 consists of 13 residues. The V and J ends lost 1 base and 6 bases respectively, with 9 bases between them. The CDR3 region has the DNA TGTGCCAGCAGTTTAGACGGTCGGAATGGCTACACCTTC. Translating gives CASSLDGRNGYTF.

This clonotype ranks as large (0.1 to 1%). This chain connects TRBV12-3 or TRBV12-4 to TRBJ1-2; the match to TRBD1 covers 7 bases. Trimming cost V 10 bases and J 2 bases; bases outside gene matches: 4. The CDR3 covers 12 residues. The CDR3 DNA follows: TGTGCCACGGAGGGACAGAACTATGGCTACACCTTC. Protein: CATEGQNYGYTF.

This clonotype is medium-sized within its sample. V usage is TRBV12-3 or TRBV12-4 and J usage is TRBJ1-2; D uncertain. Between the trimmed V and J ends, which lost 5 bases and 1 base, there was a span of 11 bases. This CDR3 contains 14 residues. CDR3 coding DNA: TGTGCCAGCAGTGCACTGCACCTTAACTATGGCTACACCTTC. This gives the protein CASSALHLNYGYTF.

This clonotype is medium-sized (0.01 to 0.1%). This chain connects TRBV12-3 or TRBV12-4 to TRBJ1-2; D is unresolved. Trimming shortened V by 3 bases and J by 7 bases, and 9 bases separated the two germline ends. This CDR3 has 12 residues. The CDR3 nucleotides are TGTGCCAGCAGTTTGGGCTTAACTGGCTACACCTTC. Translated: CASSLGLTGYTF.

This clonotype is medium-sized by share. The gene calls are TRBV12-3 or TRBV12-4 and TRBJ1-2, with D possibly TRBD1 on 5 matching bases. The CDR3 runs to 13 residues. The germline V and J ends were trimmed by 4 bases and 4 bases, with 10 bases remaining between them. The CDR3 here is CASSSGTSYGYTF. CDR3 bases: TGTGCCAGCAGTTCTGGGACGTCCTATGGCTACACCTTC.

The chain uses TRBV12-3 or TRBV12-4 and TRBJ1-2; D not certain. V was cut by 1 base and J by 5 bases, with 8 bases left in between. CDR3 size: 13 residues. CDR3 sequence: CASSLEQLYGYTF. CDR3 DNA sequence: TGTGCCAGCAGTTTAGAACAGCTTTATGGCTACACCTTC.

This clonotype is categorized as large. The gene calls are TRBV12-3 or TRBV12-4 and TRBJ1-2; no reliable D call. V lost 1 base and J 4 bases, leaving 10 bases between the germline ends. There are 14 residues in the CDR3. The CDR3 DNA is TGTGCCAGCAGTTTAGGGCCGGGAATCTATGGCTACACCTTC. Translating gives CASSLGPGIYGYTF.

Sample share makes this clonotype medium-sized. The rearrangement joins TRBV12-3 or TRBV12-4 to TRBJ1-2; TRBD1 matches at 8 bases. The CDR3 is 13 amino acids. V was pared by 5 bases and J by 4 bases, with 3 bases of the junction left unmatched. CDR3 in amino acids: CASSLGQGYGYTF. CDR3 DNA: TGTGCCAGCAGTCTAGGACAGGGCTATGGCTACACCTTC.

This clonotype is deemed large. CDR3 sequence: CASSSSTQYGYTF. The DNA for the CDR3 is TGTGCCAGCAGTTCCTCGACTCAGTATGGCTACACCTTC. This sequence joins TRBV12-3 or TRBV12-4 and TRBJ1-2; D is undetermined. The CDR3 is made up of 13 amino acids. V was trimmed by 4 bases and J by 5 bases, leaving 11 bases between them.

This clonotype is classed as large. V usage is TRBV12-3 or TRBV12-4 and J usage is TRBJ1-2; TRBD1 agrees at 8 bases. With V trimmed by 5 bases and J by 7 bases, 9 bases remained unmatched. This CDR3 is built from 14 residues. CDR3 nucleotide sequence: TGTGCCAGCAGTGAGACAGGGGAAGTATTTGGCTACACCTTC. This translates into CASSETGEVFGYTF.

The chain links TRBV12-3 or TRBV12-4 to TRBJ1-2; 8 nucleotides match TRBD1. This CDR3 has 12 amino acids. V lost 7 bases and J lost 7; bases outside the gene matches: 5. The CDR3 DNA reads TGTGCCAGCAAGCAGGACAGGGCTGGCTACACCTTC. This translates into CASKQDRAGYTF.

This clonotype was observed once. The CDR3 here is CASSNNYGYTF. CDR3 coding DNA: TGTGCCAGCAGTAACAACTATGGCTACACCTTC. The chain has TRBV12-3 or TRBV12-4 and TRBJ1-2; D is unresolved. The V and J ends lost 5 bases and 2 bases respectively, with 3 bases between them. The length of the CDR3 is 11 residues.

The gene calls are TRBV12-3 or TRBV12-4 and TRBJ1-2; a weak D match, TRBD1 (5 bases). There are 13 residues in the CDR3. V gave up 5 bases and J gave up 10 bases, with 17 bases separating them. CDR3 DNA: TGTGCCAGCAGTGCTCGGGCCGCCAGGGTCTACACCTTC. Protein product: CASSARAARVYTF.

By its share, this clonotype is large. V is TRBV12-3 or TRBV12-4 and J is TRBJ1-2, with no clear D. V was shortened by 4 bases and J by 2 bases, with 8 bases between the two germline ends. The CDR3 totals 13 residues. The CDR3: CASSYSSNYGYTF. CDR3 bases: TGTGCCAGCAGTTATTCCAGCAACTATGGCTACACCTTC.

Only a few counts were recorded for this clonotype. J is TRBJ1-2 and V is TRBV12-3 or TRBV12-4; a possible D gene is TRBD1 (5 bases). CDR3 size: 13 residues. Between the trimmed V and J ends, which lost 5 bases and 6 bases, there was a span of 13 bases. CDR3 region: CASSPGAGNGYTF. The CDR3 nucleotides are TGTGCCAGCAGTCCTGGAGCAGGGAATGGCTACACCTTC.